The T cell receptor (beta chain) under discussion was sequenced for a study of shared clonotypes between healthy human individuals. CD45RO-negative cells were positively selected for CCR7, leaving out terminally differentiated effector memory CD45RA+ cells. The method was immunoSEQ multiplex PCR; TCRdb's version includes in-frame clones alone and lacks a portion of them. The sample includes about 2.2 million clones, 80% to 95% of them seen just once. The CDR3 totals 14 residues. The V gene's germline CDR1 is SGHNT and CDR2 YENEEA. V shed 1 base, J shed 2 bases, and the junction held 2 bases outside the gene matches.

The chain is built from TRBV11-3 and TRBJ2-7; 7 bases map to TRBD1. This TCR derives from a man aged 18 to 35 in good health. Some clones in this sample may be carry-over from other donors' samples. Sequencing was carried out using naive CD8+ T cells from PBMCs. The CDR3 loop is CASSLGGTAYEQYF. The CDR3 DNA sequence: TGTGCCAGCAGCTTAGGTGGGACAGCCTACGAGCAGTACTTC.